The clone carrying this T cell receptor beta chain was detected only a few times. Its specificity is unknown. The second PCR ran about 6 to 11 cycles with a sample-barcoded 5' primer and J-beta primers. Every cDNA molecule carried a tag from a template-switch adaptor bearing 12 random nucleotides. TCRdb re-called the 5' RACE reads with MiXCR, one entry per CDR3 protein. The top ten clones hold approximately 4% of a sample with about 800,000 distinct CDR3 sequences, 25% of them seen once. The data derive from a study of blood T cells in healthy people across ages. The germline CDR1 and CDR2 sequences are LGHNA and YSLEER. The CDR3 has 17 residues. V was pared by 1 base and J by 2 bases, with 7 bases of the junction left unmatched. Study-level results: Investigators treated diversity estimates from one million T cells as underestimates.

This sample also appeared in a second study, on T cells of mothers and their children.

This clonotype was obtained from a boy between 5 and 17 years old in good health. The rearrangement joins TRBV4-3 to TRBJ2-7, with 11 bases fitting TRBD1. Sequencing used blood. CDR3 coding DNA: TGCGCCAGCAGCCAAGGGGTAGGGGGACAGGGGGCCTACGAGCAGTACTTC. Protein sequence: CASSQGVGGQGAYEQYF.